The T cell receptor beta chain described here comes from a study of spatial heterogeneity in lung cancer. Noted time point: blood at routine non-recurrence follow-up after resection. Germline V gene lookup returns CDR1 LGHNA and CDR2 YSLEER. The junction had 4 bases not matched to a gene; V was cut back by 1 base and J by 5 bases. This CDR3 contains 15 residues. TCRdb re-derived calls from the 5' RACE reads in MiXCR, one entry per CDR3 protein. The sample lists tens of thousands of distinct CDR3 sequences, roughly a fifth occurring once. This TCR was sampled from a male donor with early-stage non-small cell lung cancer. The chain links TRBV4-3 to TRBJ1-2; 10 bases align to TRBD1. Sequences were derived from PBMCs, sampled at follow-up. The CDR3 reads CASSQAWTGGYGYTF. The CDR3 DNA reads as TGCGCCAGCAGCCAAGCGTGGACAGGGGGATATGGCTACACCTTC.